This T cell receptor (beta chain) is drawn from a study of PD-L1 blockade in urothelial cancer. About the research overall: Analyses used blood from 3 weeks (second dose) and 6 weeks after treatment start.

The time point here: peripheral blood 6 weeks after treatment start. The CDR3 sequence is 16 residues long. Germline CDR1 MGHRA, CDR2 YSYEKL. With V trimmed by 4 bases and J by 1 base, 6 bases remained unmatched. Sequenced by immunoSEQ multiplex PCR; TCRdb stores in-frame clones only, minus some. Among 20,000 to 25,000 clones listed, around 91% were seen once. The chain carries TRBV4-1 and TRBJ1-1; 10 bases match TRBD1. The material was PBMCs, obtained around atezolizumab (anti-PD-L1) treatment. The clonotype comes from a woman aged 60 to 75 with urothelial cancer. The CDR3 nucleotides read TGCGCCAGCAGCCGTCGACAGGGGGCGAAGAACACTGAAGCTTTCTTT. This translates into CASSRRQGAKNTEAFF.